Listed below are T cell receptor beta chains from one sample, sequenced in a study of molecular identifiers for immune sequencing clone quantification. TCRdb processed the PCR reads anew with MiXCR; each CDR3 protein has one entry. The sample has tens of thousands of distinct CDR3 sequences, less than 20% seen once. The sequenced material came from naive CD8+ T cells from blood, with Jurkat cell RNA spiked in. The receptor set was obtained from a human donor in good health. Some libraries in this study had Jurkat cell RNA spiked in. CDR3s include the opening cysteine and the closing phenylalanine or tryptophan.

V gene | CDR3 protein
TRBV14 | CASSQALAGVYEQYF
TRBV2 | CASSGLGSSYEQYF
TRBV3-1 | CASSHPRTGELFF
TRBV27 | CASSLLPGLAATYEQYF
TRBV10-3 | CAISGGGGDQPQHF
TRBV7-9 | CASSLARHLAGGLSGELFF
TRBV11-2 | CASSLARTTSYEQYF
TRBV7-9 | CASSQIGVAGASYNEQFF
TRBV5-1 | CASRPEGFYNEQFF
TRBV10-1 | CAKGLAGGPSTNTGELFF
TRBV5-1 | CASSLVIGNHEQFF
TRBV9 | CASSLGDSYNEQLF
TRBV7-3 | CASSLISWDTEAFF
TRBV7-8 | CASSLLGGLGTDTQYF
TRBV20-1 | CSARPHPGTSGIPPYEQYF
TRBV4-1 | CASSQRDSTYEQYF
TRBV9 | CASSVAGAPYDEQFF
TRBV7-2 | CASALGAIAVTDTQYF
TRBV7-9 | CASSLDRRESLSYNEQFF
TRBV6-2/TRBV6-3 | CASSSFTDTQYF
TRBV3-1 | CASSQDIRDRTDTQYF
TRBV7-9 | CASSLGTGNTEAFF